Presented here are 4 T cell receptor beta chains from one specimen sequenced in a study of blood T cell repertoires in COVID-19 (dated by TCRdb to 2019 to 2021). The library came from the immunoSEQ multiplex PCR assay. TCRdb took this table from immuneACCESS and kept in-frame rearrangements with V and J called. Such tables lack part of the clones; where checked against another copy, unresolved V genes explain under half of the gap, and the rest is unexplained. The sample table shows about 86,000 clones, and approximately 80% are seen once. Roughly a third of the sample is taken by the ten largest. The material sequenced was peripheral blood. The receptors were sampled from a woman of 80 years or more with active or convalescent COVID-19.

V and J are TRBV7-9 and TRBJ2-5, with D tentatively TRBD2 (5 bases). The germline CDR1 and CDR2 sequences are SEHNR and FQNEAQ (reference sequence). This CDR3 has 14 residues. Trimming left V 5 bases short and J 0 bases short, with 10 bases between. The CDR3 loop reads CASSPKLDQETQYF. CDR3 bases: TGTGCCAGCAGCCCGAAACTAGACCAAGAGACCCAGTACTTC.

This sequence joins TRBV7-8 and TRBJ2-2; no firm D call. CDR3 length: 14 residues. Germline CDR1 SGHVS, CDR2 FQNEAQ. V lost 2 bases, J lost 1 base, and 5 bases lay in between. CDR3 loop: CASSLFQNTGELFF. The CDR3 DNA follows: TGTGCCAGCAGCTTATTCCAGAACACCGGGGAGCTGTTTTTT. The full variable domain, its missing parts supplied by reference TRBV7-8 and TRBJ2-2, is GAGVSQSPRYKVAKRGQDVALRCDPISGHVSLFWYQQALGQGPEFLTYFQNEAQLDKSGLPSDRFFAERPEGSVSTLKIQRTQQEDSAVYLCASSLFQNTGELFFGEGSRLTVL.

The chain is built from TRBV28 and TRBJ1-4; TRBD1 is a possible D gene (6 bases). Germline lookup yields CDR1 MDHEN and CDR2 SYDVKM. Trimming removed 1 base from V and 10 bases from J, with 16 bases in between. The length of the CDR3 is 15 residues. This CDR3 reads CASSLLAGESGKLFF. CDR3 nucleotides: TGTGCCAGCAGTTTATTGGCAGGGGAGTCCGGAAAACTGTTTTTT. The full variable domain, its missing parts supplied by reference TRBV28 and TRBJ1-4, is DVKVTQSSRYLVKRTGEKVFLECVQDMDHENMFWYRQDPGLGLRLIYFSYDVKMKEKGDIPEGYSVSREKKERFSLILESASTNQTSMYLCASSLLAGESGKLFFGSGTQLSVL.

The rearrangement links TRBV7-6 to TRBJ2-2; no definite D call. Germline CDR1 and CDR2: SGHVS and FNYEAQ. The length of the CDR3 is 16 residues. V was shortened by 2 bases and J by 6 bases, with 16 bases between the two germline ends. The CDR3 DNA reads TGTGCCAGCAGCTTAACGTGGGCGATTGGTGCCGGGGAGCTGTTTTTT. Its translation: CASSLTWAIGAGELFF.